The rows below give T cell receptor beta chains drawn from one sample of a study of cytomegalovirus exposure and HLA in healthy donors. Profiling relied on immunoSEQ multiplex PCR, and the TCRdb table lists in-frame clones only, not all of them. The sample has approximately 150,000 clones; around 72% are singletons. Sequences were obtained from PBMCs. The receptors shown here come from a man aged 45-65 years in good health and CMV-seronegative. Each CDR3 is given with its conserved first and last residue. Fields, in order: J gene, V gene, D gene, CDR3 protein. The D gene is left open where the match is weak.

J: TRBJ2-7; V: TRBV7-2; D: TRBD2; CDR3: CASSLAGGGTSYEQYF
J: TRBJ1-5; V: TRBV7-2; D: .; CDR3: CASSLRESNQPQHF
J: TRBJ1-2; V: TRBV11-1; D: .; CDR3: CASSPLGGANYGYTF
J: TRBJ2-1; V: TRBV5-6; D: TRBD2; CDR3: CASSLRGGGSNEQFF
J: TRBJ1-2; V: TRBV6-5; D: TRBD1; CDR3: CASSYPGGNYGYTF
J: TRBJ1-3; V: TRBV29-1; D: TRBD1; CDR3: CSVGTGDGNTIYF
J: TRBJ2-3; V: TRBV6-5; D: TRBD2; CDR3: CASSPSGGSTDTQYF
J: TRBJ1-5; V: TRBV9; D: .; CDR3: CASSVAETSWPQHF
J: TRBJ1-4; V: TRBV11-2; D: .; CDR3: CASSFTGTDNEKLFF
J: TRBJ2-1; V: TRBV2; D: TRBD2; CDR3: CASSVSGGSYNEHFF
J: TRBJ1-2; V: TRBV7-2; D: .; CDR3: CASQPQEGIAYGYTF
J: TRBJ1-2; V: TRBV6-6; D: TRBD1; CDR3: CASRRTGGGYGYTF
J: TRBJ1-3; V: TRBV5-8; D: TRBD1; CDR3: CASTLAYGTGRNTIYF
J: TRBJ1-5; V: TRBV10-3; D: .; CDR3: CAISGPGNQPQHF
J: TRBJ2-6; V: TRBV28; D: TRBD1; CDR3: CASSLRQGALSGANVLTF
J: TRBJ2-1; V: TRBV7-2; D: .; CDR3: CASSFQEYGEQFF
J: TRBJ2-5; V: TRBV6-1; D: TRBD1; CDR3: CASSRQGTTQETQYF
J: TRBJ2-3; V: TRBV5-1; D: .; CDR3: CASRRDGGGLADTQYF
J: TRBJ2-3; V: TRBV20-1; D: .; CDR3: CSPTTTDTQYF
J: TRBJ2-1; V: TRBV15; D: TRBD2; CDR3: CATSKSLRRGVAGRNEQFF
J: TRBJ1-1; V: TRBV7-9; D: .; CDR3: CASSATLAEAFF
J: TRBJ2-7; V: TRBV7-8; D: TRBD1; CDR3: CASSSNTPTGAHEQYF
J: TRBJ1-6; V: TRBV11-2; D: .; CDR3: CASSLTVNNSPLHF
J: TRBJ1-5; V: TRBV4-1; D: .; CDR3: CASSQEGPRGTQPQHF
J: TRBJ2-7; V: TRBV7-9; D: TRBD1; CDR3: CASSARDRSDYEQYF
J: TRBJ1-5; V: TRBV6-1; D: TRBD1; CDR3: CASSWDRGGNQPQHF
J: TRBJ1-1; V: TRBV6-5; D: .; CDR3: CASSYRRQNTEAFF
J: TRBJ1-6; V: TRBV27; D: .; CDR3: CASSLEPTWGSDSPLHF
J: TRBJ1-6; V: TRBV19; D: TRBD1; CDR3: CASTLDRENSPLHF
J: TRBJ1-1; V: TRBV11-3; D: TRBD1; CDR3: CASSPGQGRADTEAFF
J: TRBJ1-6; V: TRBV5-1; D: TRBD1; CDR3: CASSPRGTEANSPLHF
J: TRBJ2-3; V: TRBV5-1; D: TRBD2; CDR3: CASSFGVTSGGATDTQYF
J: TRBJ1-2; V: TRBV6-4; D: TRBD1; CDR3: CASREDRGGSYGYTF
J: TRBJ1-2; V: TRBV7-9; D: .; CDR3: CASIPPDRGYGYTF
J: TRBJ1-1; V: TRBV6-1; D: TRBD1; CDR3: CASSGRDRARTEAFF
J: TRBJ2-1; V: TRBV7-2; D: .; CDR3: CASSLEGDRSYNEQFF
J: TRBJ1-2; V: TRBV6-5; D: .; CDR3: CASSPDRFYGYTF
J: TRBJ1-4; V: TRBV19; D: .; CDR3: CASMDSPTNEKLFF
J: TRBJ1-2; V: TRBV5-5; D: TRBD1; CDR3: CASSYFPLTGTNYGYTF
J: TRBJ1-2; V: TRBV5-1; D: .; CDR3: CASSLGKEDHGYTF
J: TRBJ1-1; V: TRBV5-1; D: .; CDR3: CASSFGGVNTEAFF
J: TRBJ2-2; V: TRBV5-6; D: .; CDR3: CASRGRGKTGELFF
J: TRBJ1-1; V: TRBV5-1; D: TRBD1; CDR3: CASSAEGAMNTEAFF
J: TRBJ2-7; V: TRBV10-3; D: TRBD2; CDR3: CAISEEGQGLSSYEQYF
J: TRBJ1-6; V: TRBV2; D: .; CDR3: CASSEGGDNSPLHF
J: TRBJ2-3; V: TRBV11-1; D: TRBD1; CDR3: CASSLGLQGTDTQYF
J: TRBJ1-1; V: TRBV6-5; D: TRBD1; CDR3: CASSYSMGTGGTEAFF
J: TRBJ2-2; V: TRBV7-2; D: TRBD1; CDR3: CASSGGTGVDTGELFF
J: TRBJ1-2; V: TRBV7-8; D: .; CDR3: CASSPQGTASYGYTF
J: TRBJ1-6; V: TRBV5-6; D: .; CDR3: CASSSTPAVSYNSPLHF
J: TRBJ1-2; V: TRBV6-6; D: .; CDR3: CASSYSKQSYGYTF
J: TRBJ1-1; V: TRBV6-4; D: .; CDR3: CASSDSPLNTEAFF
J: TRBJ2-6; V: TRBV5-1; D: TRBD1; CDR3: CASSYFGQDSGANVLTF
J: TRBJ2-3; V: TRBV2; D: .; CDR3: CASSEVDPGGRDTQYF
J: TRBJ1-2; V: TRBV7-2; D: .; CDR3: CASSSDRIYGYTF
J: TRBJ1-4; V: TRBV7-2; D: TRBD1; CDR3: CASSLQDRTINEKLFF
J: TRBJ1-1; V: TRBV2; D: .; CDR3: CASRGHPNTEAFF
J: TRBJ2-3; V: TRBV6-5; D: TRBD2; CDR3: CASSLTLAGADTQYF
J: TRBJ1-1; V: TRBV7-6; D: .; CDR3: CASSLNRDTEAFF
J: TRBJ2-5; V: TRBV5-1; D: .; CDR3: CASSLSTLRGQETQYF